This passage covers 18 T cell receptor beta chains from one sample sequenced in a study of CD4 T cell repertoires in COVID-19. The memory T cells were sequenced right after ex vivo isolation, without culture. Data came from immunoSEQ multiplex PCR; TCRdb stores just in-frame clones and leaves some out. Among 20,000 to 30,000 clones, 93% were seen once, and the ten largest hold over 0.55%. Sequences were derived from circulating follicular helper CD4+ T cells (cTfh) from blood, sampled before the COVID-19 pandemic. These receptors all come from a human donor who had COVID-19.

Written as DNA, the CDR3 is TGTGCCAGCAGGAAGCCGGGACAGGTTTACGAAAAACTGTTTTTT. This gives the protein CASRKPGQVYEKLFF. V is TRBV28 and J is TRBJ1-4; TRBD1 agrees at 8 bases. CDR1 and CDR2 (germline): MDHEN, SYDVKM. With 6 bases clipped from V and 8 bases from J, the junction kept 11 bases outside the gene matches. The CDR3 length is 15 residues.

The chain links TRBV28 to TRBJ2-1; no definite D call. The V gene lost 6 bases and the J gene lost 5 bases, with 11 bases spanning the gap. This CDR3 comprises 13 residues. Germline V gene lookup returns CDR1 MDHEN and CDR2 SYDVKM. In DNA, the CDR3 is TGTGCCAGCAGCCAGTCAGGTGACAATGAGCAGTTCTTC. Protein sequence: CASSQSGDNEQFF.

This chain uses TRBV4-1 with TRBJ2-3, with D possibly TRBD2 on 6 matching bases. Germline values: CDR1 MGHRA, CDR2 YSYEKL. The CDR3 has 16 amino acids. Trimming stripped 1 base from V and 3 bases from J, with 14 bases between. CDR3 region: CASSQGGTLGTDTQYF. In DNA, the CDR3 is TGCGCCAGCAGCCAAGGCGGGACCCTGGGAACAGATACGCAGTATTTT.

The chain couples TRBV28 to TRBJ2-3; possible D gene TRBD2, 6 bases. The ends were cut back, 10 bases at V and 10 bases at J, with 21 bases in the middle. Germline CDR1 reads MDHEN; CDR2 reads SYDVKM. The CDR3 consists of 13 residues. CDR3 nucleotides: TGTGCCACCTTGGGGGGAATTAGGGATGCGCAGTATTTT. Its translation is CATLGGIRDAQYF.

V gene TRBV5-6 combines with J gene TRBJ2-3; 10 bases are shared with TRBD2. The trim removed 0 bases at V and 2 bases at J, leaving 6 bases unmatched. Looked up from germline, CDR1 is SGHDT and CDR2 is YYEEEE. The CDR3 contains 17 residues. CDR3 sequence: CASSLGGAGGYTDTQYF. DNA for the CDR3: TGTGCCAGCAGCTTGGGCGGAGCGGGGGGGTACACAGATACGCAGTATTTT.

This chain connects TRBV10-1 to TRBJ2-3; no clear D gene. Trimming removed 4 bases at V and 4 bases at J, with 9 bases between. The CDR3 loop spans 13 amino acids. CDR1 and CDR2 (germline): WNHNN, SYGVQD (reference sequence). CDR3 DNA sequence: TGCGCCAGCAGTGTGAGGCCCCCAGATACGCAGTATTTT. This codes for CASSVRPPDTQYF.

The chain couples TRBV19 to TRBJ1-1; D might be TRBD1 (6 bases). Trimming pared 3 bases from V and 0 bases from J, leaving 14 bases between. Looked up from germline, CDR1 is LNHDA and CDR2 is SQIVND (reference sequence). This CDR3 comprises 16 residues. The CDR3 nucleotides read TGTGCCAGTAGTATTTCAACCAGGGGCATGAACACTGAAGCTTTCTTT. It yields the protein CASSISTRGMNTEAFF.

Written as DNA, the CDR3 is TGTGCCAGCAGGTGGCAGGGCTATAGCAATCAGCCCCAGCATTTT. This gives the protein CASRWQGYSNQPQHF. The V and J genes are TRBV27 and TRBJ1-5, with a weak D call TRBD1 (5 bases). V lost 6 bases and J 0 bases, leaving 12 bases between the germline ends. The CDR3 spans 15 residues. The germline gives CDR1 MNHEY, CDR2 SMNVEV (reference sequence).

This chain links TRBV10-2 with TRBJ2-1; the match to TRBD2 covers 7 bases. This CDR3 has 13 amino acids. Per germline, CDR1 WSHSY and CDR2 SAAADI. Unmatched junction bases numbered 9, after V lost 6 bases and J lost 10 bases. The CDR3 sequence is CASSQVGEGEQFF. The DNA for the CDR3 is TGCGCCAGCAGCCAAGTCGGGGAGGGGGAGCAGTTCTTC.

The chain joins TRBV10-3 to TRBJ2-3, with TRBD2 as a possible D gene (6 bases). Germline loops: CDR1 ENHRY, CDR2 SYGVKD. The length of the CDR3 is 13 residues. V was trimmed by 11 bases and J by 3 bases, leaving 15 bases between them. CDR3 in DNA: TGTGCCTCGGGACTCCTGGAGACAGATACGCAGTATTTT. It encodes CASGLLETDTQYF.

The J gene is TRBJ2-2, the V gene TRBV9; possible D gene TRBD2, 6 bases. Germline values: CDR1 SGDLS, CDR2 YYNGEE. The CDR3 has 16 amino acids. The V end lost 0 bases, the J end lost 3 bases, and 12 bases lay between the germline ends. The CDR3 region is CASSVAPGGDTGELFF. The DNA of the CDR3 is TGTGCCAGCAGCGTAGCTCCAGGAGGGGACACCGGGGAGCTGTTTTTT.

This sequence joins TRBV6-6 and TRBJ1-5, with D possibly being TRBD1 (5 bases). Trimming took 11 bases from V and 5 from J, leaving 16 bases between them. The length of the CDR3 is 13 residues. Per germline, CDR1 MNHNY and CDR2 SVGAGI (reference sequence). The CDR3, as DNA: TGTGCCCATATGGGGGGGTTAGATCAGCCCCAGCATTTT. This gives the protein CAHMGGLDQPQHF.

CDR3 protein: CASSLDRGIQYF. The CDR3, as DNA: TGTGCCAGCAGCCTAGACAGGGGAATTCAGTACTTC. This chain links TRBV5-4 with TRBJ2-4; 8 bases align to TRBD1. The CDR3 consists of 12 residues. CDR1 and CDR2 from the germline V gene are SGHNT and YYREEE (reference sequence). J gave up 10 bases and V 4 bases, and 4 bases lay outside the gene matches.

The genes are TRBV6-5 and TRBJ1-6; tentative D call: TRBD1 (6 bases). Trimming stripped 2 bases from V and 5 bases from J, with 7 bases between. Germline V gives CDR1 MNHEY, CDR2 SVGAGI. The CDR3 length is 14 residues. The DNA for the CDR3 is TGTGCCAGCAGTTACACAGGGAATAATTCACCCCTCCACTTT. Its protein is CASSYTGNNSPLHF.

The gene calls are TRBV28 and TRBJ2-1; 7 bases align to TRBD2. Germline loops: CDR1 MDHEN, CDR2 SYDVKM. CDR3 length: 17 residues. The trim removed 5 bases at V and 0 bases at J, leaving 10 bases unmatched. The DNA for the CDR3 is TGTGCCAGCAGTGGCTCTTCGGGACTACGCTCCTACAATGAGCAGTTCTTC. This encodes CASSGSSGLRSYNEQFF.

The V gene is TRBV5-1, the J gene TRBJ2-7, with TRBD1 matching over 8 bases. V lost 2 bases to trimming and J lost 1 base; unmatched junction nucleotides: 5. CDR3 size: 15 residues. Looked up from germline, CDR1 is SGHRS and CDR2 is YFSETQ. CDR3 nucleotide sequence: TGCGCCAGCAGCTTCGGACAGGGCCTTTCCTACGAGCAGTACTTC. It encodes CASSFGQGLSYEQYF.

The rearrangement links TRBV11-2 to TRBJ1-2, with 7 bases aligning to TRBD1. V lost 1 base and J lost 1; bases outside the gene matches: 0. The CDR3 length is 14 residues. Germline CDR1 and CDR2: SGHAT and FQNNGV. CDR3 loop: CASSLGQGNYGYTF. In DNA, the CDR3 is TGTGCCAGCAGCTTAGGACAGGGTAACTATGGCTACACCTTC.

The CDR3 nucleotides are TGTGCCAGCAGGATAAACAGGGATATTGGCTACGAGCAGTACTTC. Translation: CASRINRDIGYEQYF. The chain couples TRBV13 to TRBJ2-7, with D possibly matching TRBD1 (6 bases). Trimming removed 6 bases from V and 3 bases from J, with 18 bases in between. CDR1 is PRHDT and CDR2 is FYEKMQ in the germline V gene (reference sequence). The CDR3 contains 15 residues.